This TCR beta chain was obtained from a study of identical twins (dated by TCRdb to 2016 to 2017). General notes on the study: To test whether fetal clonotypes persist, this study deep-sequenced TCR alpha and beta repertoires from monozygotic twins, from unrelated adults of various ages, and from cord blood. Replicate twin experiments were performed at different times using different library preparation protocols to rule out contamination. The full study reports these points: Zero-insertion analyses could be partly confounded by invariant T cells such as MAIT and iNKT, though diverse VJ usage argued against such confounding for most clonotypes. Because the same donors could not be followed over many years, the conclusions relied on cross-sectional statistical analysis. Out-of-frame TCR alpha sequences shared between twins showed an excess of low generation-probability sequences compared with coincidental sharing between unrelated individuals. The excess sharing between twins in beta out-of-frame sequences was weaker because fewer shared sequences reduced the signal-to-noise ratio. Fewer insertions were carried by abundant cord blood beta clonotypes, a similar but weaker trend appeared in young adult naive repertoires, and no such trend appeared in memory repertoires. In monozygotic twins, recombination models systematically underestimated out-of-frame TCR alpha sharing, but the models matched the sharing seen between unrelated individuals.

This clonotype showed up just a few times. Its recognized antigen is unknown. Base qualities are not recorded, but no much larger clone differs from it by a single base. Every donor was a healthy Caucasian. The twin cohort comprised three pairs of female monozygotic twins, all aged about 18 to 29 years. Using Miltenyi CD45RO+ enrichment and human naive T-cell isolation kits, memory (CD45RO+) and naive T cells were isolated from PBMC. The library was built by means of 5' RACE. Sequencing took place on an Illumina HiSeq 2000. Template switching added a universal primer binding site, and the final cDNA carried a unique molecular identifier that allowed TCR cDNA molecules to be counted accurately. Specific primers in the conserved constant-segment region were used to synthesize first-strand cDNA for TCR alpha and beta chains. To control for contamination, each cDNA library was double barcoded with a SMART-Mk sample barcode plus Illumina barcodes. TruSeq adapter sequences and Illumina sample barcodes were added in two successive PCR steps. Sequencing of the TCR alpha and beta cDNA libraries was done on the Illumina HiSeq platform using custom primers. For the original study's pipeline: MiGEC processed the raw reads to extract unique molecular identifiers, while MiXCR was used to determine the CDR3 positions. Recombination models were inferred per individual with the repgenHMM and IGoR tools using an EM algorithm. The tcR package in R was used for shared clonotype analysis, with sharing normalized by the product of cloneset sizes. To study raw recombination without the effects of thymic and clonal selection, out-of-frame nonproductive sequences were analyzed. The public reads were quality trimmed at Q25 with fastp and then assembled into clones with MiXCR by TCRdb, keeping productive beta chains. Each CDR3 protein appears once, grouped with its most common genes and DNA. Clone size and V and J calls follow TCRdb, not the original study. The sample table records under 300,000 distinct CDR3 sequences; 9.5% to 15% of these occur just once. Together, the top ten hold about 4.1% of the sample.

Separately, the same data were catalogued under a study of yellow fever vaccine responses in identical twins. As noted in the second study: The authors reported that the T cell response to vaccination in identical twins appeared partly convergent and partly personalized. In the study, vaccine-responding T cell clones were precisely tracked in identical twins.

Material for sequencing was memory (CD45RO+) T cells sorted from blood. The sample's cell subset or site label is to be understood as: CD45RO+ enriched T cells. This TCR derives from a woman in her late teens or twenties in good health.

The CDR3 amino acid sequence is: CASRGDRDTGELFF. The DNA sequence is TGTGCCAGCAGAGGGGACAGGGACACCGGGGAGCTGTTTTTT. This sequence uses TRBV28 and TRBJ2-2, and 9 bases in between align with TRBD1. CDR1 and CDR2 (MDHEN, SYDVKM) derive from the germline V gene. V and J are trimmed by 6 bases and 3 bases, and the gene matches miss 2 bases of the junction. The CDR3 goes from the cysteine to the phenylalanine over 14 residues. Only the CDR3 region is kept as DNA, spanning 42 bases read in frame from base 1.